The 14 T cell receptor beta chains presented below share a single source sample, sequenced in a study of post-analysis software for immune sequencing data. These receptors' targets are unknown. Study-wide results and limits: Five or six TRBV segments, TRBV5-6, TRBV5-1 and TRBV20-1 among them, were found more frequent in patients than controls.

Unique-molecular-identifier-tagged TCR beta cDNA libraries were used. TCRdb reprocessed the PCR reads via MiXCR and lists one record per CDR3 protein. The data show about 430,000 distinct CDR3 sequences, with approximately 39% seen just once and 7.6% held by the top ten. The sample taken for sequencing was blood. The origin of the receptors is a girl aged 2 to 9 with multiple sclerosis.

V is TRBV6-5 and J is TRBJ2-7, with D perhaps given as TRBD1 or TRBD2 (6 bases each). Trimming pared 2 bases from V and 2 bases from J, leaving 28 bases between. From germline, CDR1 is MNHEY and CDR2 SVGAGI. The CDR3 length is 20 residues. CDR3 region: CASSYVRMDSLGGIAYEQYF. CDR3 coding DNA: TGTGCCAGCAGTTACGTGAGGATGGACAGTTTGGGGGGAATTGCCTACGAGCAGTACTTC.

J is TRBJ2-7 and V is TRBV29-1; D is perhaps TRBD1 or TRBD2 (5 bases each). The CDR3 is made up of 11 amino acids. CDR1 and CDR2 from the germline V gene are SQVTM and ANQGSEA. Trimming took off 7 bases at V and 5 bases at J, with 12 bases between the two ends. The CDR3 here is CSAVGDNEQYF. CDR3 bases: TGCAGCGCCGTGGGGGATAACGAGCAGTACTTC.

This rearrangement joins TRBV29-1 to TRBJ1-4; 9 bases are shared with TRBD1. Per the germline V gene, CDR1 is SQVTM and CDR2 is ANQGSEA. V trimming: 3 bases; J trimming: 7 bases; junction bases outside the gene matches: 6. CDR3 length equals 14 residues. The CDR3 loop reads CSVDGGQGSEKLFF. CDR3 in DNA: TGCAGCGTTGATGGGGGACAGGGTAGTGAAAAACTGTTTTTT.

V and J are TRBV2 and TRBJ2-3; D is unresolved. The CDR3 runs to 11 residues. Germline V gene lookup returns CDR1 SNHLY and CDR2 FYNNEI. V gave up 10 bases and J gave up 6 bases, with 11 bases separating them. In nucleotides, the CDR3 is TGTGCCACCGCAATCGGCGATACGCAGTATTTT. This codes for CATAIGDTQYF.

This clonotype was observed a handful of times. The chain carries TRBV7-2 and TRBJ2-7; 9 positions agree with TRBD1. CDR3 length equals 14 residues. Germline trimming cut 7 bases from V and 3 bases from J; bases unmatched to any gene: 7. The germline CDR1 and CDR2 sequences are SGHTA and FQGNSA. The CDR3 sequence is CASNTGTGSYEQYF. The CDR3 DNA is TGTGCCAGCAACACTGGGACAGGGAGCTACGAGCAGTACTTC. The full variable domain, rest sourced from reference TRBV7-2 and TRBJ2-7, is GAGVSQSPSNKVTEKGKDVELRCDPISGHTALYWYRQSLGQGLEFLIYFQGNSAPDKSGLPSDRFSAERTGGSVSTLTIQRTQQEDSAVYLCASNTGTGSYEQYFGPGTRLTVT.

V usage is TRBV12-3 or TRBV12-4 and J usage is TRBJ1-1; no reliable D call. CDR3 length equals 14 residues. Trimming pared 1 base from V and 4 bases from J, leaving 10 bases between. The CDR3 DNA is TGTGCCAGCAGTTTAGGTGGGGATGGCACTGAAGCTTTCTTT. Translating gives CASSLGGDGTEAFF.

For the CDR3, the DNA is TGCAGCGTTGAGCAGGGGGGGAATGAGCAGTTCTTC. This sequence encodes CSVEQGGNEQFF. V gene TRBV29-1 combines with J gene TRBJ2-1; the D call may be TRBD1 or TRBD2 (7 bases each). V was clipped by 3 bases and J by 7 bases, with 10 bases between them. This CDR3 region has 12 residues. Germline V CDR1 and CDR2: SQVTM, ANQGSEA.

This chain links TRBV5-1 with TRBJ1-2; TRBD1 matches 7 bases. CDR3 size: 15 residues. The trim removed 4 bases at V and 3 bases at J, leaving 9 bases unmatched. Germline V gene lookup returns CDR1 SGHRS and CDR2 YFSETQ. The CDR3, as DNA: TGCGCCAGCAGCCCCAGGGGGGGCGCGCACTATGGCTACACCTTC. This sequence encodes CASSPRGGAHYGYTF.

The rearrangement links TRBV20-1 to TRBJ1-5; 11 bases map to TRBD1. CDR3 length equals 16 residues. Looked up from germline, CDR1 is DFQATT and CDR2 is SNEGSKA (reference sequence). V gave up 0 bases and J gave up 6 bases; unmatched junction bases: 7. Here the CDR3 reads CSAREGQGAFGQPQHF. CDR3 bases: TGCAGTGCTAGAGAAGGACAGGGGGCGTTTGGTCAGCCCCAGCATTTT.

V is TRBV12-3 or TRBV12-4 and J is TRBJ1-2, with TRBD1 matching over 10 bases. There are 13 residues in the CDR3. The trim removed 6 bases at V and 5 bases at J, leaving 3 bases unmatched. The chain's CDR3 is CASSGTGEYGYTF. CDR3 in DNA: TGTGCCAGCAGCGGGACAGGGGAATATGGCTACACCTTC.

The rearrangement joins TRBV7-9 to TRBJ2-1; TRBD2 matches at 12 bases. Trimming at V came to 5 bases and at J to 1 base, leaving 9 bases not matched to a gene. Germline CDR1 reads SEHNR; CDR2 reads FQNEAQ (reference sequence). The CDR3 loop spans 18 amino acids. The DNA for the CDR3 is TGTGCCAGCAGCCCGACCTGGACTAGCGGGATATCCTACAATGAGCAGTTCTTC. This gives the protein CASSPTWTSGISYNEQFF.

This clonotype appeared a few times. This chain connects TRBV13 to TRBJ2-1, with 9 bases fitting TRBD1. V shed 5 bases, J shed 6 bases, and the junction held 11 bases outside the gene matches. CDR3 size: 16 residues. Germline CDR1 reads PRHDT; CDR2 reads FYEKMQ (reference sequence). The DNA for the CDR3 is TGTGCCAGCAGCATAAGTCGGGACAGGGTCCTCAATGAGCAGTTCTTC. Residues: CASSISRDRVLNEQFF. The variable domain in full, with the rest retrieved from reference TRBV13 and TRBJ2-1, is AAGVIQSPRHLIKEKRETATLKCYPIPRHDTVYWYQQGPGQDPQFLISFYEKMQSDKGSIPDRFSAQQFSDYHSELNMSSLELGDSALYFCASSISRDRVLNEQFFGPGTRLTVL.

This clonotype was observed a handful of times. The chain links TRBV20-1 to TRBJ2-3; 9 bases align to TRBD2. The J segment lost 1 base and the V segment lost 5 bases, leaving 4 bases of the junction unmatched. Germline values: CDR1 DFQATT, CDR2 SNEGSKA (reference sequence). The CDR3 totals 14 residues. The CDR3 sequence is CSASGLARTDTQYF. The CDR3 bases are TGCAGTGCTTCGGGACTAGCCCGCACAGATACGCAGTATTTT.

The chain recombines TRBV5-1 with TRBJ2-1; 12 positions match TRBD2. V dropped 5 bases and J dropped 8; count of bases not matched to a gene: 8. The V gene's germline CDR1 is SGHRS and CDR2 YFSETQ. The CDR3 contains 15 residues. The DNA of the CDR3 is TGCGCCAGCAGTTTTCTAGCGGGAGGGCCGGATGAGCAGTTCTTC. This translates into CASSFLAGGPDEQFF.